Below, one TCR beta chain is given with its context. These data are taken from a study of T cells in Graves' hyperthyroidism and ophthalmopathy. Absence of ophthalmopathy progression within 18 months defined stable Graves' hyperthyroidism. The CDR3 contains 14 residues. V was clipped by 0 bases and J by 5 bases, with 13 bases between them. Per germline, CDR1 DFQATT and CDR2 SNEGSKA (reference sequence). The TCR beta CDR3 regions underwent amplification using RNA transcripts as the source. HTBI primers were the set used in a first-round RT-PCR of the TCR CDR3. MiXCR, applied by TCRdb to the multiplex PCR reads, yields one record per CDR3 protein. This sample has 350,000 to 400,000 distinct CDR3 sequences, with about a fifth found just once.

The sequence was obtained from a woman under 30 with Graves' hyperthyroidism. Sequenced sample: blood. The rearrangement joins TRBV20-1 to TRBJ2-5; D is ambiguous. This chain's CDR3 is CSARDQYVVETQYF. The CDR3 nucleotides are TGCAGTGCTAGAGATCAGTACGTGGTGGAGACCCAGTACTTC.